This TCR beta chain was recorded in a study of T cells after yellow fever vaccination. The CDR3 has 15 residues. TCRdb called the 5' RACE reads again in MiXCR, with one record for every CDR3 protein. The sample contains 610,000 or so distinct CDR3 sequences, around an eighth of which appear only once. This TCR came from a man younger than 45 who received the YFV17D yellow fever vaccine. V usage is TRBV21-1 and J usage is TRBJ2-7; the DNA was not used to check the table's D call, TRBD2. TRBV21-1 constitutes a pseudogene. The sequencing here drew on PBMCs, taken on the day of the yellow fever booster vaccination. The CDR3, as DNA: TGTGCCAGCAGCAAAGGGAACGGGAGTCAAACCGAGCAGTACTTC. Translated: CASSKGNGSQTEQYF.